Following are 8 T cell receptor beta chains from one sample sequenced in a study of CD8+ T cells in alopecia areata. Reverse transcription of extracted RNA yielded cDNA, which provided the sequencing template. Here immunoSEQ multiplex PCR was the method, and the copy in TCRdb shows in-frame clones only, minus some. This table has about 98,000 clones, 35% to 50% appearing once. Sequencing used CD4+ T cells sorted from blood. All receptors derive from a human donor with alopecia areata.

The chain has TRBV5-1 and TRBJ1-1; D is ambiguous. Germline CDR1 reads SGHRS; CDR2 reads YFSETQ. The CDR3 has 14 amino acids. Trimming removed 1 base from V and 2 bases from J, with 9 bases in between. The CDR3 region is CASSLLSGNTEAFF. The CDR3 region has the DNA TGCGCCAGCAGCTTGTTGTCAGGTAACACTGAAGCTTTCTTT.

This clone is a singleton in its sample. V gene TRBV29-1 combines with J gene TRBJ2-7; 10 positions match TRBD1. Unmatched junction bases numbered 11, after V lost 8 bases and J lost 7 bases. This CDR3 is built from 13 residues. The germline gives CDR1 SQVTM, CDR2 ANQGSEA. The CDR3 DNA sequence: TGCAGCCCCAGCCGACAGGGGGCGCGTGAGCAGTACTTC. Its protein is CSPSRQGAREQYF.

This sequence joins TRBV28 and TRBJ2-7; 11 bases align to TRBD1. V was pared by 4 bases and J by 2 bases, with 4 bases of the junction left unmatched. The CDR3 loop spans 15 amino acids. In germline, CDR1 is MDHEN, CDR2 SYDVKM. The CDR3 sequence is CASSSRDRGAYEQYF. The CDR3 coding sequence is TGTGCCAGCAGTTCCCGGGACAGGGGGGCCTACGAGCAGTACTTC.

This clone was picked up a small number of times. The gene calls are TRBV29-1 and TRBJ2-1, with D unclear. In germline, CDR1 is SQVTM, CDR2 ANQGSEA. CDR3 size: 13 residues. The V gene lost 2 bases and the J gene lost 8 bases, with 13 bases spanning the gap. CDR3 sequence: CSVEPAAPDEQFF. The DNA for the CDR3 is TGCAGCGTTGAACCCGCGGCCCCGGATGAGCAGTTCTTC.

The rearrangement joins TRBV7-9 to TRBJ1-5; D remains ambiguous. CDR1 is SEHNR, CDR2 FQNEAQ, per germline (reference sequence). This CDR3 has 13 amino acids. Trimming cost V 8 bases and J 7 bases, with 15 bases left between them. The CDR3 region is CASASTVGQPQHF. The DNA of the CDR3 is TGTGCCAGCGCCTCCACGGTTGGGCAGCCCCAGCATTTT.

This clone came up a few times. The chain recombines TRBV30 with TRBJ2-7; unclear D gene. The germline V gene has CDR1 GTSNPN and CDR2 SVGIG (reference sequence). The V end was cut by 2 bases, the J end by 6 bases, with 14 bases between. The CDR3 totals 13 residues. Here the CDR3 reads CAWSQTPAGEQYF. In DNA form, the CDR3 reads TGTGCCTGGAGTCAGACGCCGGCTGGCGAGCAGTACTTC.

In its sample, this clone was seen a few times. Given the absence of the conserved phenylalanine or tryptophan at the CDR3 end, a read error is likely. V and J are TRBV18 and TRBJ2-7; 8 nucleotides match TRBD1. The trim removed 0 bases at V and 3 bases at J, leaving 7 bases unmatched. Germline-derived CDR1 and CDR2 are KGHSH and LQKENI. CDR3 size: 16 residues. The DNA of the CDR3 is TGTGCCAGCTCACCACCCTATGCAGGGGGCCTCTACGAGCAGTACCTC. Translating it yields CASSPPYAGGLYEQYL.

The chain recombines TRBV2 with TRBJ2-2, with 7 bases matching TRBD1. CDR3 length: 15 residues. Germline V gene sequence: CDR1 SNHLY, CDR2 FYNNEI. Unmatched junction bases numbered 10, after V lost 6 bases and J lost 6 bases. The CDR3 DNA is TGTGCCAGCAGACGACAGGGATTTCAGGCCGGGGAGCTGTTTTTT. Translating gives CASRRQGFQAGELFF.